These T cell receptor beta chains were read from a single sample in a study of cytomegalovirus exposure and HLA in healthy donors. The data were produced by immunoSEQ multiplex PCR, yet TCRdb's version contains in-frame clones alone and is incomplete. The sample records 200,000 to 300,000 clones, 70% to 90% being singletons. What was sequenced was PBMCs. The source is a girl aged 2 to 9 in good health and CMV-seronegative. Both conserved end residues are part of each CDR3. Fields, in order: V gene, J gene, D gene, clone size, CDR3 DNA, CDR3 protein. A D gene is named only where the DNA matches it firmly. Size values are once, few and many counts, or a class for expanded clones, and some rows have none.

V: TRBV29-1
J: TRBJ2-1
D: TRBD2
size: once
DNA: TGCAGCGTTAAGCGGGAGGGCTACAATGAGCAGTTCTTC
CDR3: CSVKREGYNEQFF

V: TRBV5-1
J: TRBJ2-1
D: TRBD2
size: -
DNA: TGCGCCAGCAGCCCCCTGGGCCGGCGGGAGTGGGGGGATGAGCAGTTCTTC
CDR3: CASSPLGRREWGDEQFF

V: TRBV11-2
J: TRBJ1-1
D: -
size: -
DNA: TGTGCCAGCAGCTCCCTAGGGGCTTCCGCTGAAGCTTTCTTT
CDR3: CASSSLGASAEAFF

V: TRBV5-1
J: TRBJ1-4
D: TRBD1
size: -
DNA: TGCGCCAGCAGCTTAAAAGGACAGGGACAGGAAAAACTGTTTTTT
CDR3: CASSLKGQGQEKLFF

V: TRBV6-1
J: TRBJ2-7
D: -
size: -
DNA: TGTGCCAGCAGTGAAGCGGGACACTACGAGCAGTACTTC
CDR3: CASSEAGHYEQYF

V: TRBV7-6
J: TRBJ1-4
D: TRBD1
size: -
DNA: TGTGCCAGCAGCCCGGGACAGGTAGACGGAAAACTGTTTTTT
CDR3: CASSPGQVDGKLFF

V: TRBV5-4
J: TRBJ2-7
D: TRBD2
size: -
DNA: TGTGCCAGCAGGTCTAGCGGGGGTGACGAGCAGTACTTC
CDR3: CASRSSGGDEQYF

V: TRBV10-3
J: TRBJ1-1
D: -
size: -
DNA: TGTGCCATCAGTGGTAGCCTTAACACTGAAGCTTTCTTT
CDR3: CAISGSLNTEAFF

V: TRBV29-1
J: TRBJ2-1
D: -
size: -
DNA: TGCAGCGTTGAAGATGTTGGGGATAGGGGGTTTGCATACAATGAGCAGTTCTTC
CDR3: CSVEDVGDRGFAYNEQFF

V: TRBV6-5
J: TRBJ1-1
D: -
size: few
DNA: TGTGCCAGCAGTTACCGGCAACACAGCTACACTGAAGCTTTCTTT
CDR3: CASSYRQHSYTEAFF

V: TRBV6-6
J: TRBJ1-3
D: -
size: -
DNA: TGTGCCAGCAGGCAACAGGGCGGTGGAAACACCATATATTTT
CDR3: CASRQQGGGNTIYF

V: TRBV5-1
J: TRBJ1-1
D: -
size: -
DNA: TGCGCCAGCAGCCAAGGTTTTGTTCAGGCTGGAACTGAAGCTTTCTTT
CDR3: CASSQGFVQAGTEAFF

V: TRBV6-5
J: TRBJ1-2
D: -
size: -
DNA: TGTGCCAGCAGTTACGGCGTGGAAGCGACCTTC
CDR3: CASSYGVEATF

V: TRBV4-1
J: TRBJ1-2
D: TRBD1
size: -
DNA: TGCGCCAGCAAACCCCAAGGACAGGTATATGGCTACACCTTC
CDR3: CASKPQGQVYGYTF

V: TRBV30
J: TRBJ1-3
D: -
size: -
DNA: TGTGCCTGGGAAAGAGGCTCTGGAAACACCATATATTTT
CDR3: CAWERGSGNTIYF

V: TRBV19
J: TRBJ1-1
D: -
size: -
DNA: TGTGCCAGTAGTATGAGGGTCATGAACACTGAAGCTTTCTTT
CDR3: CASSMRVMNTEAFF

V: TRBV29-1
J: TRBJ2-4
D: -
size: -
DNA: TGCAGCGTCCTTCGGAGGAACATTCAGTACTTC
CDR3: CSVLRRNIQYF

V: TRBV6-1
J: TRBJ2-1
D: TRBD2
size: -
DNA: TGTGCCAGCAGTGATAGCGGGACCAACAATGAGCAGTTCTTC
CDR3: CASSDSGTNNEQFF

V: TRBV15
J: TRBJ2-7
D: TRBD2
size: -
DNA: TGTGCCACCAGCAGGACGACTAGCGGGAATTTGAACGAGCAGTACTTC
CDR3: CATSRTTSGNLNEQYF

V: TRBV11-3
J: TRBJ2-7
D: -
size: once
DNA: TGTGCCAGCAGCTTAAGGCCAGGGGGGAACTACGAGCAGTACTTC
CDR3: CASSLRPGGNYEQYF

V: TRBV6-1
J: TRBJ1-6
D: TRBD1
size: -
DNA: TGTGCCAGCATCCCAGACAGGGTAAGAAGTTCACCCCTCCACTTT
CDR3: CASIPDRVRSSPLHF

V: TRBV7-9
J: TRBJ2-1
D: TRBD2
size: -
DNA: TGTGCCAGCAGCCAGGCGGGGGGCTCCTACAATGAGCAGTTCTTC
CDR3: CASSQAGGSYNEQFF

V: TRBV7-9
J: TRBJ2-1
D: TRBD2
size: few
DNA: TGTGCCAGCAGCGGACTAGCGGGGAGCTCCTACAATGAGCAGTTCTTC
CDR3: CASSGLAGSSYNEQFF

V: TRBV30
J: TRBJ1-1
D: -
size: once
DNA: TGTGCCTGGAGCGCGACATGGGGAGGGAACACTGAAGCTTTCTTT
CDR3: CAWSATWGGNTEAFF

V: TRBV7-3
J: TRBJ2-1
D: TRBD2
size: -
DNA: TGTGCCAGCAGCCCGGCGGGGGGGCGGTCTGGCTACAATGAGCAGTTCTTC
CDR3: CASSPAGGRSGYNEQFF

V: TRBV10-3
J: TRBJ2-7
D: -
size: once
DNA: TGTGCCATCAGCGAGAGCGGGCGCTCTTACGAGCAGTACTTC
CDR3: CAISESGRSYEQYF

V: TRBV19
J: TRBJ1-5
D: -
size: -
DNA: TGTGCCAGTACTGAAGGGTGGACTGATCAGCCCCAGCATTTT
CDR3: CASTEGWTDQPQHF

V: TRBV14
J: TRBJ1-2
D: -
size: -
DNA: TGTGCCAGCAGCCTGGTACAGGGCTATGGCTACACCTTC
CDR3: CASSLVQGYGYTF

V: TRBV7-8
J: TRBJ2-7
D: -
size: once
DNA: TGTGCCAGCAGCTTAGGGCGGGCCTATAGCTCTTACGAGCAGTACTTC
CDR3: CASSLGRAYSSYEQYF

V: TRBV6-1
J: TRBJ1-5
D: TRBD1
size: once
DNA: TGTGCCAGCAGGAAACAGGGGTTCAATCAGCCCCAGCATTTT
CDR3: CASRKQGFNQPQHF

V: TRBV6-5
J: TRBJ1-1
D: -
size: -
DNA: TGTGCCAGCAGTTACGGTCGGGGGGTCACTGAAGCTTTCTTT
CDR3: CASSYGRGVTEAFF

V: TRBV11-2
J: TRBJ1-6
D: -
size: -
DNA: TGTGCCAGCAGCTTTGTAGCCTTTGGTTCACCCCTCCACTTT
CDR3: CASSFVAFGSPLHF

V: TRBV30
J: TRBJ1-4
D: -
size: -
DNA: TGTGCCTGGAGCCAAGACAGGAGCCCAACTAATGAAAAACTGTTTTTT
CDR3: CAWSQDRSPTNEKLFF

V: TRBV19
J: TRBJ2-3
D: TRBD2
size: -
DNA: TGTGCCAGTAGTCGGACTAGCGGTAAAAATACGCAGTATTTT
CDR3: CASSRTSGKNTQYF

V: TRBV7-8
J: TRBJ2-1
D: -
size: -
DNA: TGTGCCAGCAGCTTAGTCTCGGGACACGACAATGAGCAGTTCTTC
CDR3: CASSLVSGHDNEQFF

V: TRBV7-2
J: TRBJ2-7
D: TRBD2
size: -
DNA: TGTGCCAGCAGCTTAGGACTAGCGGGACCCTCCTACGAGCAGTACTTC
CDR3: CASSLGLAGPSYEQYF

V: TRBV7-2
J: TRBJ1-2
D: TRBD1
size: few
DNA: TGTGCCAGCAGCTCCCGGGACAGGGGATTGTCCTATGGCTACACCTTC
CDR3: CASSSRDRGLSYGYTF

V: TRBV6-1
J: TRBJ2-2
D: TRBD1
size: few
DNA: TGTGCCAGCAGTGTCCGGGACAGGGCGGTCGGGGAGCTGTTTTTT
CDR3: CASSVRDRAVGELFF

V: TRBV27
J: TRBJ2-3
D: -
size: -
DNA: TGTGCCAGCAGTTTAAGCTCCCCGGTCACAGATACGCAGTATTTT
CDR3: CASSLSSPVTDTQYF

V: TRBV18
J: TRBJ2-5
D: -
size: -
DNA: TGTGCCAGTCAAGACTATGCCCTGCGGGGCGAGACCCAGTACTTC
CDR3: CASQDYALRGETQYF

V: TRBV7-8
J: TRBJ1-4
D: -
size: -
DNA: TGTGCCAGCAGCTTAGAGAGGGAGATTACCAGGACAGATGAAAAACTGTTTTTT
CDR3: CASSLEREITRTDEKLFF

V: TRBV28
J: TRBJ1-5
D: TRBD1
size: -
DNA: TGTGCCAGCAGCAAATTGACAGGGGGCCATCAGCCCCAGCATTTT
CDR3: CASSKLTGGHQPQHF

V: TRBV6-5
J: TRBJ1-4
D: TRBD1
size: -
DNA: TGTGCCAGCAGTTATCGACAGGGGAATGAAAAACTGTTTTTT
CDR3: CASSYRQGNEKLFF

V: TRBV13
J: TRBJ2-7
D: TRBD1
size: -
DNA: TGTGCCAGCTCTCAGGGGGCTACCTACGAGCAGTACTTC
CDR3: CASSQGATYEQYF

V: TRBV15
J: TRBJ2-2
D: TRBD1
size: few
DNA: TGTGCCACCAGCGGACAGGCGATGAACACCGGGGAGCTGTTTTTT
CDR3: CATSGQAMNTGELFF

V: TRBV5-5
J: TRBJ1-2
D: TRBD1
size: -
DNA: TGTGCCAGCAGACGGCCGGGACAGGGACGTGGCTACACCTTC
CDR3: CASRRPGQGRGYTF

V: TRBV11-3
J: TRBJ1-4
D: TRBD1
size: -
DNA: TGTGCCAGCAGCTTAGATCAGGGGACAGGGGGCGGACGAAATGAAAAACTGTTTTTT
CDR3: CASSLDQGTGGGRNEKLFF

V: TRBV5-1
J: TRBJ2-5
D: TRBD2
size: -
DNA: TGCGCCAGCAGCGGGGAGGGGAGGAGAGAGACCCAGTACTTC
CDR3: CASSGEGRRETQYF

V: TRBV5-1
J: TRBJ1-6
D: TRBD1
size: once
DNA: TGCGCCAGCAGCTCCCCGACAGGGGCGGATTCACCCCTCCACTTT
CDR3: CASSSPTGADSPLHF

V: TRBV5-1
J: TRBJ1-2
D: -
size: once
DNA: TGCGCCAGCAGCTTGGTTGCAGGCTCTGGTGGCTACACCTTC
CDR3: CASSLVAGSGGYTF

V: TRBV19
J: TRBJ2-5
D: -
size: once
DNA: TGTGCCAGTAGTATCTCGAACAGCCAAGAGACCCAGTACTTC
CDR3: CASSISNSQETQYF

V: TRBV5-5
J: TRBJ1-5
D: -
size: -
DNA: TGTGCCAGCAGCTTGGGTCGGGGGTCTGCGCAGCCCCAGCATTTT
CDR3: CASSLGRGSAQPQHF

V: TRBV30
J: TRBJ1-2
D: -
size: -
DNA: TGTGCCTGGACTAGGGGCTTTCCTTTCGATGGCTACACCTTC
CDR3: CAWTRGFPFDGYTF

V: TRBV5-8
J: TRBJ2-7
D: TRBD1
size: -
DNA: TGTGCCAGCAGCCTGAGGGGGACAGGGACCTACGAGCAGTACTTC
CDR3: CASSLRGTGTYEQYF

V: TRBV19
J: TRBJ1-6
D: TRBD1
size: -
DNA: TGTGCCAGTAGATATTCGACAGGGGCCTCCCGTAATTCACCCCTCCACTTT
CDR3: CASRYSTGASRNSPLHF

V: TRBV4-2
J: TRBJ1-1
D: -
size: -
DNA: TGTGCCAGCAGCCAAGATCCGCAGGGGCCACCCTTGAACACTGAAGCTTTCTTT
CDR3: CASSQDPQGPPLNTEAFF

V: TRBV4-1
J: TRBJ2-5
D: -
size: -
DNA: TGCGCCAGCAGCATGGGAACTAGCAGCGAGACCCAGTACTTC
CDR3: CASSMGTSSETQYF

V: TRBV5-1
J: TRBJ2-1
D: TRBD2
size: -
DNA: TGCGCCAGCAGATCGCGGGAGGCTTTCTACAATGAGCAGTTCTTC
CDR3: CASRSREAFYNEQFF